The subject of this entry is one T cell receptor (beta chain). Its antigen is unknown. This entry is derived from a study of cytomegalovirus exposure and HLA in healthy donors. Study background: In an earlier analysis, 90 million to 120 million unique TCR beta sequences were found from approximately 170 million T cells. Most donors, 81% of more than 300 genotyped, fell in the Caucasian-associated ancestry cluster. A data release that came early held some 84 million unique TCRs from HLA-typed donors.

General observations from the study: The listing of 150 to 200 TCR beta chains classed them as cytomegalovirus-associated.

The PCR used 60 Vbeta and 13 Jbeta primers. Assay: immunoSEQ multiplex PCR; the TCRdb copy retains only in-frame clones and omits some. The data show around 160,000 clones, approximately 82% seen once. V lost 6 bases to trimming and J lost 3 bases; unmatched junction nucleotides: 4. The germline gives CDR1 MNHNS, CDR2 SASEGT. The CDR3 is 14 amino acids. This clonotype originated in a male donor in good health and CMV-seropositive. The chain is built from TRBV6-1 and TRBJ2-1, with 8 bases that match TRBD2. What was sequenced was PBMCs. Here the CDR3 reads CASRLAVSYNEQFF. CDR3 sequence (DNA): TGTGCCAGCAGACTAGCGGTTAGCTACAATGAGCAGTTCTTC.